The clone carrying this T cell receptor beta chain was seen only a few times. The antigen is unknown. The CDR3 consists of 14 residues. The germline V gene encodes CDR1 SGHAT and CDR2 FQNNGV. The ends were cut back, 1 base at V and 7 bases at J, with 13 bases in the middle. The data were obtained in a study of cytomegalovirus exposure and HLA in healthy donors. The PCR contained 60 Vbeta and 13 Jbeta primers. Clones were sequenced by immunoSEQ multiplex PCR, and TCRdb holds only the in-frame ones, with some missing. The data hold about 120,000 clones, with roughly two thirds observed a single time. Whole-study results and caveats: In an earlier analysis, in 540 or so donors, most V segments appeared productive either ~87% or ~30% of the time. In vitro confirmation showed three CMV-associated chains to be CMV antigen specific.

This rearrangement joins TRBV11-2 to TRBJ1-2; no clear D gene. This clonotype was sampled from a man younger than 45 in good health and CMV-seropositive. The sequencing input was PBMCs. CDR3 in amino acids: CASSLVLASGGYTF. The CDR3, as DNA: TGTGCCAGCAGCTTAGTACTGGCCTCGGGTGGCTACACCTTC.